Listed below are T cell receptor beta chains from one sample, sequenced in a study of cytomegalovirus exposure and HLA in healthy donors. Only in-frame clones appear in the TCRdb table, and some are missing; sequencing was by immunoSEQ multiplex PCR. The data contain over 70,000 clones, 74% of them singletons. Input material: PBMCs. Receptor source: a human donor in good health. Each CDR3 is given with its conserved first and last residue. D genes are given only for firm matches. Clone size is stated in some rows and not others, as once, few, many or a class when expanded.

v_call	d_call	clone_size	j_call	cdr3_aa	cdr3_nt
TRBV6-5	NA	NA	TRBJ2-7	CASSPTSNEQYF	TGTGCCAGCAGCCCGACTAGTAACGAGCAGTACTTC
TRBV19	NA	NA	TRBJ2-3	CASSIAYPGDTQYF	TGTGCCAGTAGTATAGCCTACCCGGGGGATACGCAGTATTTT
TRBV7-7	NA	NA	TRBJ2-7	CASSLDPGNEQYF	TGTGCTAGCAGCCTGGACCCGGGGAACGAGCAGTACTTC
TRBV2	TRBD1	NA	TRBJ1-2	CASSGQGAYYGYTF	TGTGCCAGCAGTGGACAGGGGGCCTACTATGGCTACACCTTC
TRBV13	NA	NA	TRBJ1-2	CASSLGTGNGYTF	TGTGCCAGCAGCTTAGGCACAGGGAATGGCTACACCTTC
TRBV5-6	NA	NA	TRBJ2-2	CASSPYGGNTGELFF	TGTGCCAGCAGCCCCTATGGCGGGAACACCGGGGAGCTGTTTTTT
TRBV15	NA	NA	TRBJ1-1	CATSREGREDAEAFF	TGTGCCACCAGCAGAGAAGGCAGGGAGGACGCTGAAGCTTTCTTT
TRBV10-3	TRBD1	NA	TRBJ1-5	CAISEGNRGLGQPQHF	TGTGCCATCAGTGAGGGTAACAGGGGGCTGGGTCAGCCCCAGCATTTT
TRBV10-3	TRBD1	NA	TRBJ2-7	CAARGQTSGEQYF	TGTGCCGCCAGGGGACAGACCTCGGGGGAGCAGTACTTC
TRBV4-1	TRBD1	NA	TRBJ1-5	CASSRQGQGNQPQHF	TGCGCCAGCAGCCGACAGGGACAGGGAAATCAGCCCCAGCATTTT
TRBV6-6	TRBD1	NA	TRBJ1-4	CASFTGTGDEKLFF	TGTGCCAGTTTTACCGGGACAGGGGATGAAAAACTGTTTTTT
TRBV6-6	NA	few	TRBJ1-5	CASSSGGENNQPQHF	TGTGCCAGCAGCTCCGGGGGGGAAAACAATCAGCCCCAGCATTTT
TRBV4-2	NA	NA	TRBJ1-5	CASSQESGDQPQHF	TGTGCCAGCAGCCAAGAATCAGGGGATCAGCCCCAGCATTTT
TRBV5-1	NA	NA	TRBJ2-7	CASSLEQGRGYEQYF	TGCGCCAGCAGCTTGGAGCAGGGTAGGGGCTACGAGCAGTACTTC
TRBV27	TRBD1	NA	TRBJ1-3	CASSRTGLGNTIYF	TGTGCCAGCAGTAGGACAGGCCTTGGAAACACCATATATTTT
TRBV5-3	TRBD2	few	TRBJ2-7	CARSFSFGTSGRKGYEQYF	TGTGCCAGAAGCTTTTCTTTCGGGACTAGCGGGAGAAAAGGCTACGAGCAGTACTTC
TRBV7-6	NA	NA	TRBJ1-3	CASSLEFLGNTIYF	TGTGCCAGCAGCTTAGAATTCTTGGGAAACACCATATATTTT
TRBV5-1	NA	once	TRBJ2-7	CASSLQGFSNEQYF	TGCGCCAGCAGCTTGCAGGGGTTTTCCAACGAGCAGTACTTC
TRBV19	TRBD1	NA	TRBJ1-4	CASTGQGREKLFF	TGTGCCAGTACGGGACAGGGGCGTGAAAAACTGTTTTTT
TRBV28	NA	NA	TRBJ2-7	CASSSTVPEQYF	TGTGCCAGCAGTTCGACAGTACCCGAGCAGTACTTC
TRBV7-9	TRBD2	NA	TRBJ2-1	CASTSTSGIYEQFF	TGTGCCAGCACCTCGACTAGCGGGATATATGAGCAGTTCTTC
TRBV6-1	NA	NA	TRBJ1-5	CASSHPGHGNQPQHF	TGTGCCAGCAGTCACCCCGGTCACGGCAATCAGCCCCAGCATTTT
TRBV19	NA	NA	TRBJ2-5	CASNERSGETQYF	TGTGCCAGTAACGAACGGTCAGGAGAGACCCAGTACTTC
TRBV28	NA	NA	TRBJ2-1	CASSGLTYNEQFF	TGTGCCAGCAGCGGTCTGACCTACAATGAGCAGTTCTTC
TRBV29-1	TRBD1	few	TRBJ2-7	CSVRRDRDYEQYF	TGCAGCGTCCGCCGGGACAGGGATTACGAGCAGTACTTC
TRBV6-6	TRBD1	NA	TRBJ1-1	CASSQDRGEAFF	TGTGCCAGCAGTCAAGACAGGGGTGAAGCTTTCTTT
TRBV5-4	TRBD2	once	TRBJ2-3	CASSSSGGRTDTQYF	TGTGCCAGCAGCTCTAGCGGGGGACGCACAGATACGCAGTATTTT